What follows are 3 T cell receptor beta chains derived from one specimen sequenced in a study of shared clonotypes between healthy human individuals. Some clones are missing from TCRdb's copy, which holds only in-frame ones; the method was immunoSEQ multiplex PCR. The sample includes approximately 350,000 clones, 90% to 97% of them seen just once. The sequenced sample consisted of memory CD8+ T cells sorted from blood. Subset indicated: CD45RO+ cells pooled with CCR7-negative TemRA cells. Every receptor here comes from a man aged 30-40 years in good health.

Regarding this clone: Other DNA sequences of this sample code for an identical CDR3. The CDR3 sequence: CSVVLVNTEAFF. CDR3 nucleotides: TGCAGCGTTGTTCTTGTGAACACTGAAGCTTTCTTT. The chain is built from TRBV29-1 and TRBJ1-1; D unclear. The CDR3 totals 12 residues. Germline CDR1 and CDR2: SQVTM and ANQGSEA. Trimming pared 4 bases from V and 0 bases from J, leaving 6 bases between.

This rearrangement joins TRBV5-1 to TRBJ2-6; perhaps TRBD1 as D (5 bases). Between the trimmed V and J ends, which lost 3 bases and 4 bases, there was a span of 5 bases. Germline V gene lookup returns CDR1 SGHRS and CDR2 YFSETQ. There are 13 residues in the CDR3. As DNA, the CDR3 is TGCGCCAGCAGCTGGACAGGGGCCAACGTCCTGACTTTC. This translates into CASSWTGANVLTF.

This chain uses TRBV11-1 with TRBJ2-3; 10 bases line up with TRBD2. This CDR3 comprises 17 residues. The V and J ends lost 2 bases and 5 bases, in that order; junction bases with no gene match: 10. CDR1 and CDR2 (germline): SGHAT, FQDESV (reference sequence). CDR3 region: CASSLLLAGLSGDTQYF. As DNA, the CDR3 is TGTGCCAGCAGCTTACTACTAGCGGGATTGAGTGGAGATACGCAGTATTTT.